The 8 T cell receptor beta chains presented below share a single source sample, sequenced in a study of cytomegalovirus exposure and HLA in healthy donors. Both 60 Vbeta primers and 13 Jbeta primers went into the PCR. The method was immunoSEQ multiplex PCR; TCRdb's version includes in-frame clones alone and lacks a portion of them. The profile shows 200,000 to 250,000 clones, approximately 80% of them singletons. Sequenced: PBMCs. The receptor source for this set is a woman aged 50 to 65 in good health and CMV-seropositive.

Worth noting for this clone: At one of its ends the junction is not consistent with the germline gene, which may arise from a read error. The V gene is TRBV19, the J gene TRBJ1-1; D perhaps matches TRBD1 (5 bases). Germline V CDR1 and CDR2: LNHDA, SQIVND (reference sequence). The CDR3 totals 14 residues. The DNA for the CDR3 is TGTGCCAGTAGTATAGATCGAACAGGCGCGAGAATCCTCTTT. This sequence encodes CASSIDRTGARILF.

The CDR3 bases are TGTGCCAGCAGTTCCACCCCCTACGAGCAGTACTTC. It specifies CASSSTPYEQYF. The rearrangement links TRBV27 to TRBJ2-5; no firm D call. The end of the DNA is better explained by TRBJ2-7, so the J call may be wrong. Germline V CDR1 and CDR2: MNHEY, SMNVEV (reference sequence). The CDR3 contains 12 residues.

DNA of the CDR3: TGCAGCGTTGGACTAGCGGTCCAAGAGACCCAGTACTTC. Its protein product is CSVGLAVQETQYF. This rearrangement joins TRBV29-1 to TRBJ2-5; 9 bases line up with TRBD2. The germline V gene encodes CDR1 SQVTM and CDR2 ANQGSEA. The length of the CDR3 is 13 residues. The V gene end was trimmed by 4 bases and the J gene end by 1 base; junction bases not matched to a gene: 1.

The chain links TRBV9 to TRBJ1-1; the match to TRBD1 covers 8 bases. V lost 3 bases and J lost 3; bases outside the gene matches: 10. The CDR3 is 16 amino acids. Looked up from germline, CDR1 is SGDLS and CDR2 is YYNGEE. The CDR3: CASSASSGGYDTEAFF. In DNA, the CDR3 is TGTGCCAGCAGCGCCTCCTCAGGGGGCTACGACACTGAAGCTTTCTTT.

This clone was recorded once. V and J are TRBV6-6 and TRBJ1-6; tentatively, D is TRBD1 (6 bases). CDR3 length equals 14 residues. Germline CDR1 reads MNHNY; CDR2 reads SVGAGI (reference sequence). Trimming left V 3 bases short and J 10 bases short, with 13 bases between. In DNA form, the CDR3 reads TGTGCCAGCAGTTATGTACAGGGTGGATCACCCCTCCACTTT. As protein: CASSYVQGGSPLHF.

The rearrangement joins TRBV4-3 to TRBJ1-2; TRBD1 might be the D (5 bases). Germline CDR1 is LGHNA and CDR2 is YSLEER. This CDR3 region has 16 residues. The V end was cut by 0 bases, the J end by 5 bases, with 16 bases between. This chain's CDR3 is CASSQERPGYLYGYTF. Here the CDR3 DNA reads TGCGCCAGCAGCCAAGAGCGCCCAGGGTACCTTTATGGCTACACCTTC.

This clone was counted a single time. The chain is built from TRBV11-2 and TRBJ2-5, with 11 positions matching TRBD2. Germline V CDR1 and CDR2: SGHAT, FQNNGV. The CDR3 sequence is 16 residues long. The trim removed 2 bases at V and 2 bases at J, leaving 4 bases unmatched. The CDR3: CASSLSLAGGQETQYF. Written as DNA, the CDR3 is TGTGCCAGCAGCTTATCTCTAGCGGGGGGTCAAGAGACCCAGTACTTC.

This rearrangement joins TRBV18 to TRBJ1-5; D might be TRBD1 (5 bases). This CDR3 is 13 amino acids long. Trimming removed 3 bases at V and 8 bases at J, with 11 bases between. Germline CDR1 KGHSH, CDR2 LQKENI. The CDR3 reads CASSPGGEKPQHF. The CDR3 DNA follows: TGTGCCAGCTCACCGGGAGGGGAAAAGCCCCAGCATTTT.